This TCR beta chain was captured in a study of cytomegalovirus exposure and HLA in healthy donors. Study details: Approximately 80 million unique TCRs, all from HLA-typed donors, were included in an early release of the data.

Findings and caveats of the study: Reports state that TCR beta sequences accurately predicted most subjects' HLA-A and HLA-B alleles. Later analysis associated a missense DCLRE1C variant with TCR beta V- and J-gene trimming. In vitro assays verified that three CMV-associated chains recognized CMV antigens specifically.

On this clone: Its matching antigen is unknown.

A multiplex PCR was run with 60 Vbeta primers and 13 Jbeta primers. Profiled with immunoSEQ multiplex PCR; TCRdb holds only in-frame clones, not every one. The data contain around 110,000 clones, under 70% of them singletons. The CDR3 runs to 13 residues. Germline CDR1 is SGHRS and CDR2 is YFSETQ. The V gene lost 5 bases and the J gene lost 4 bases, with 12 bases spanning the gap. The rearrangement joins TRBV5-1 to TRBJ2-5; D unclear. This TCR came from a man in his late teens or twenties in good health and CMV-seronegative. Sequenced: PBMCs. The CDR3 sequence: CASSSSTGETQYF. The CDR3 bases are TGCGCCAGCAGTAGTAGTACGGGAGAGACCCAGTACTTC.